This T cell receptor (beta chain) was observed in a study of blood T cell repertoires in COVID-19. The data were produced by immunoSEQ multiplex PCR, yet TCRdb's version contains in-frame clones alone and is incomplete. The sample lists approximately 280,000 clones; 70% to 90% were seen once. The sequencing sample was made of peripheral blood. This receptor was taken from a man aged 18 to 35 with active or convalescent COVID-19.

Here the CDR3 reads CASSYGTSGGTYEQYF. CDR3 bases: TGCGCCAGCAGCTACGGGACTAGCGGGGGTACCTACGAGCAGTACTTC. The chain links TRBV4-1 to TRBJ2-7; the match to TRBD2 covers 14 bases. CDR1 is MGHRA, CDR2 YSYEKL, per germline. The CDR3 extends over 16 amino acids. The V and J ends lost 5 bases and 2 bases, in that order; junction bases with no gene match: 5.